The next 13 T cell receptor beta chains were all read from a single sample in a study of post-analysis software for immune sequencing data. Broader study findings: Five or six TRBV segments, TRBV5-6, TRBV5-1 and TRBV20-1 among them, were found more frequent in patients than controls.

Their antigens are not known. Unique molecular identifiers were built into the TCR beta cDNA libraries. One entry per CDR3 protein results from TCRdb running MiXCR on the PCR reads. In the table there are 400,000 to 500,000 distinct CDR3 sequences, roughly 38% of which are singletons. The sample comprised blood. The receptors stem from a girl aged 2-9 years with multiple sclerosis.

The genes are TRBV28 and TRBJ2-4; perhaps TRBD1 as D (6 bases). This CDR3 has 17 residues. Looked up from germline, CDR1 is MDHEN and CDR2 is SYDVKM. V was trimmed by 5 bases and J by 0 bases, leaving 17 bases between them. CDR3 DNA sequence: TGTGCCAGCAGTATCGCAGGGGCCCGACTAGCCAAAAACATTCAGTACTTC. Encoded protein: CASSIAGARLAKNIQYF.

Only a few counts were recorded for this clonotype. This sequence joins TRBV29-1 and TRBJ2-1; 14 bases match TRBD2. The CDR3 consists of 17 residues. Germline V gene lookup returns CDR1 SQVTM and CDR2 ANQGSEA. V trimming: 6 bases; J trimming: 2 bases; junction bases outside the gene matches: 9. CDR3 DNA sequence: TGCAGCGTGGCCGGGACTAGCGGGAGAGTTGCCTACAATGAGCAGTTCTTC. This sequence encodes CSVAGTSGRVAYNEQFF.

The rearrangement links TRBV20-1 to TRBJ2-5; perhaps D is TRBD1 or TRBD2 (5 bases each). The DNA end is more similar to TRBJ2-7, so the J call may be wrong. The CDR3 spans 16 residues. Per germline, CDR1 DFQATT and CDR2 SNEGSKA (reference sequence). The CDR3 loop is CSARSTTGRVSDEQYF. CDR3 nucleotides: TGCAGTGCTAGATCAACCACGGGACGAGTATCGGACGAGCAGTACTTC.

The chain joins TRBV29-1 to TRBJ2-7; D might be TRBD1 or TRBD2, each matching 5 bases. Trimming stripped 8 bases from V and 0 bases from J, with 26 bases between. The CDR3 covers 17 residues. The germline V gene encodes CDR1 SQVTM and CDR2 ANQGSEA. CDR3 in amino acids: CSTLGEGSGTASYEQYF. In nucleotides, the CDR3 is TGCAGCACCCTAGGTGAGGGATCCGGGACGGCCTCCTACGAGCAGTACTTC.

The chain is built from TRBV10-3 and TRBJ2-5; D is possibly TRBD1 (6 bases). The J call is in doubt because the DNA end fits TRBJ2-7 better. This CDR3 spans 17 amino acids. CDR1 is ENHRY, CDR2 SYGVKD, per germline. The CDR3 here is CAISESTGKAIAYEQYF. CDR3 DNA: TGTGCCATCAGTGAGTCTACAGGGAAAGCTATTGCCTACGAGCAGTACTTC.

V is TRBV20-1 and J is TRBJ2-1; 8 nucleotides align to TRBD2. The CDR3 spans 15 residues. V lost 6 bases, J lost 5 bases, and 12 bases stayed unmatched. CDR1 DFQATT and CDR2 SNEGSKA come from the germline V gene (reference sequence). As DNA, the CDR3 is TGCAGTGCCCCCCGGGGCGGGGGGAACAACAATGAGCAGTTCTTC. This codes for CSAPRGGGNNNEQFF.

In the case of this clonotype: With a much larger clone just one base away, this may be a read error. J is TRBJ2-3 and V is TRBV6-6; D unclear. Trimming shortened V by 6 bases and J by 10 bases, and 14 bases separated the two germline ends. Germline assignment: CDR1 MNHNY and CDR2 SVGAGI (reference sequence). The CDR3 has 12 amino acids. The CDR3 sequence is CASSPPLDAQYF. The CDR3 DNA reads TGTGCCAGCAGCCCCCCGCTGGATGCGCAGTATTTT.

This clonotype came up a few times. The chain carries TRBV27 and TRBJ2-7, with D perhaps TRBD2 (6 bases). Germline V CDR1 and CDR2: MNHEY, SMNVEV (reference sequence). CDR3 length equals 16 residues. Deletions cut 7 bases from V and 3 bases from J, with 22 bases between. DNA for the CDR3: TGTGCCAGCATCCAAACCTCCGGGACTCAGTTCTACGAGCAGTACTTC. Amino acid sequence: CASIQTSGTQFYEQYF.

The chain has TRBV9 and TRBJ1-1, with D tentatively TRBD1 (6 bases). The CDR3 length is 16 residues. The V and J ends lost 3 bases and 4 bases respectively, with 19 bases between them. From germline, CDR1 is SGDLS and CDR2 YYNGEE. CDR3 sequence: CASSGSQGEGGTEAFF. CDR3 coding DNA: TGTGCCAGCAGCGGCTCGCAAGGTGAAGGGGGCACTGAAGCTTTCTTT.

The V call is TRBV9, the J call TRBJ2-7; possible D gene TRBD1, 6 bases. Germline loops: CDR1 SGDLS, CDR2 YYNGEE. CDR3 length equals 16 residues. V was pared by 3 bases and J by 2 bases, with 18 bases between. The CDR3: CASSATGSRVTYEQYF. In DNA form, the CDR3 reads TGTGCCAGCAGCGCCACAGGGAGTAGGGTTACCTACGAGCAGTACTTC. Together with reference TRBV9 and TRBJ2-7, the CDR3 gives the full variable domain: DSGVTQTPKHLITATGQRVTLRCSPRSGDLSVYWYQQSLDQGLQFLIQYYNGEERAKGNILERFSAQQFPDLHSELNLSSLELGDSALYFCASSATGSRVTYEQYFGPGTRLTVT.

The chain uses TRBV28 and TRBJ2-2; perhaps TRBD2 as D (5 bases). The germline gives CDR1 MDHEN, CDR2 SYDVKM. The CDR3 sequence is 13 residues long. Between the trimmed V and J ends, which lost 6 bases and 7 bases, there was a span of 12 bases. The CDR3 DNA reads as TGTGCCAGCAGAACGACTATTCACGGGGAGCTGTTTTTT. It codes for CASRTTIHGELFF.

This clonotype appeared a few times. The CDR3 loop reads CSVAGTSGDFSTDTQYF. In DNA form, the CDR3 reads TGCAGCGTTGCCGGGACTAGCGGGGACTTCAGCACAGATACGCAGTATTTT. This chain connects TRBV29-1 to TRBJ2-3; 13 nucleotides agree with TRBD2. The CDR3 consists of 17 residues. Germline trimming cut 4 bases from V and 0 bases from J; bases unmatched to any gene: 7. Germline CDR1 reads SQVTM; CDR2 reads ANQGSEA.

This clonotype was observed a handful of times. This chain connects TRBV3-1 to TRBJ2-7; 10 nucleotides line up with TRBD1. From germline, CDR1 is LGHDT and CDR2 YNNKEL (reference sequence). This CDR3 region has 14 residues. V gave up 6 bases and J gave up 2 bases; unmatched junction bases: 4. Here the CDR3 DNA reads TGTGCCAGCAGGGGAGGACAGGGGGCCTACGAGCAGTACTTC. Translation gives CASRGGQGAYEQYF.